These 17 T cell receptor beta chains were sequenced from one sample in a study of cytomegalovirus exposure and HLA in healthy donors. Primers for the PCR totalled 60 Vbeta and 13 Jbeta. This table comes from immunoSEQ multiplex PCR, and its TCRdb copy is limited to in-frame clones, with some not included. The table lists about 100,000 clones, roughly 75% of them singletons. The source material was PBMCs. The receptors shown here come from a woman in her sixties or seventies in good health and CMV-seronegative.

The chain joins TRBV29-1 to TRBJ1-2; possibly TRBD1 for D (5 bases). The V gene lost 4 bases and the J gene lost 8 bases, with 17 bases spanning the gap. CDR1 SQVTM and CDR2 ANQGSEA come from the germline V gene. The CDR3 totals 13 residues. In DNA, the CDR3 is TGCAGCGTTGGGGGGGGAAGGGCGGGCGGCTACACCTTC. This gives the protein CSVGGGRAGGYTF.

This chain's CDR3 is CSATTGNEQYF. The DNA for the CDR3 is TGCAGCGCCACGACAGGGAACGAGCAGTACTTC. This chain uses TRBV29-1 with TRBJ2-7, with 7 positions matching TRBD1. Germline V gives CDR1 SQVTM, CDR2 ANQGSEA. The V and J ends lost 7 bases and 5 bases, in that order; junction bases with no gene match: 5. The CDR3 contains 11 residues.

CDR3 nucleotides: TGTGCCAGCTCACCAGCCGAGACACCGGACAATGAGCAGTTCTTC. It encodes CASSPAETPDNEQFF. The genes are TRBV18 and TRBJ2-1; D remains unclear. Germline CDR1 is KGHSH and CDR2 is LQKENI. Trimming shortened V by 2 bases and J by 5 bases, and 13 bases separated the two germline ends. This CDR3 region has 15 residues.

This clone was found a few times. The rearrangement links TRBV30 to TRBJ2-1; 10 nucleotides align to TRBD2. Germline V CDR1 and CDR2: GTSNPN, SVGIG (reference sequence). The CDR3 is 12 amino acids. V lost 8 bases to trimming and J lost 8 bases; unmatched junction nucleotides: 6. The CDR3: CAGAGGPDEQFF. DNA for the CDR3: TGTGCCGGAGCGGGAGGGCCGGATGAGCAGTTCTTC.

The chain links TRBV9 to TRBJ2-7, with D perhaps matching TRBD1 (6 bases). CDR1 is SGDLS, CDR2 YYNGEE, per germline. This CDR3 is built from 15 residues. V was cut by 0 bases and J by 4 bases, with 14 bases left in between. This CDR3 is CASSVGGGAAYEQYF. The CDR3 DNA follows: TGTGCCAGCAGCGTAGGTGGGGGCGCCGCGTACGAGCAGTACTTC.

V and J are TRBV4-3 and TRBJ2-2; TRBD1 matches 8 bases. Germline V gene lookup returns CDR1 LGHNA and CDR2 YSLEER. J lost 6 bases, V lost 4 bases, and 10 bases had no gene match. The CDR3 extends over 16 amino acids. CDR3 in DNA: TGCGCCAGCAGCCCCCTGGAGGGACAGGTCTCCGGGGAGCTGTTTTTT. This sequence encodes CASSPLEGQVSGELFF.

This chain connects TRBV10-3 to TRBJ2-3; tentative D call: TRBD2 (5 bases). The germline V gene has CDR1 ENHRY and CDR2 SYGVKD. This CDR3 is 15 amino acids long. Deletions cut 2 bases from V and 1 base from J, with 10 bases between. CDR3 loop: CAISEEGAGTDTQYF. DNA for the CDR3: TGTGCCATCAGTGAGGAGGGAGCGGGCACAGATACGCAGTATTTT.

The chain couples TRBV29-1 to TRBJ2-1, with D possibly TRBD2 on 7 matching bases. Germline V gives CDR1 SQVTM, CDR2 ANQGSEA. This CDR3 region has 17 residues. V shed 4 bases and J shed 8 bases, with 27 bases lying between them. Here the CDR3 DNA reads TGCAGCGTTGGCCTCGGCGGGTCGCGGGGGCTCAGCGATGAGCAGTTCTTC. Encoded protein: CSVGLGGSRGLSDEQFF.

The genes are TRBV5-1 and TRBJ2-6; the D is unclear. This CDR3 contains 16 residues. CDR1 and CDR2 from the germline V gene are SGHRS and YFSETQ. Between the trimmed V and J ends, which lost 4 bases and 1 base, there was a span of 12 bases. The CDR3, as DNA: TGCGCCAGCAGCGCGGCGGTATGGTCTGGGGCCAACGTCCTGACTTTC. Residues: CASSAAVWSGANVLTF.

V and J are TRBV6-6 and TRBJ1-2, with 7 bases lining up with TRBD1. V shed 6 bases and J 7 bases; nucleotides not matched to a gene: 11. CDR1 is MNHNY and CDR2 is SVGAGI in the germline V gene (reference sequence). This CDR3 region has 14 residues. Written as DNA, the CDR3 is TGTGCCAGCAGCCACTCGACAGGGCAGGCTGGCTACACCTTC. It specifies CASSHSTGQAGYTF.

This clone came up once. CDR3 sequence reads: CASSPGTTPTGELFF. The CDR3 region has the DNA TGTGCCAGCTCACCCGGGACTACCCCCACCGGGGAGCTGTTTTTT. The chain carries TRBV18 and TRBJ2-2, with 7 bases fitting TRBD2. V was pared by 3 bases and J by 4 bases, with 5 bases of the junction left unmatched. CDR1 and CDR2 (germline): KGHSH, LQKENI. The CDR3 contains 15 residues.

This chain connects TRBV20-1 to TRBJ2-5; D gene uncertain. The CDR3 length is 10 residues. Germline V gives CDR1 DFQATT, CDR2 SNEGSKA (reference sequence). Trimming cost V 3 bases and J 7 bases, with 6 bases left between them. The CDR3 nucleotides read TGCAGTGCTAGTTTTCGGACCCAGTACTTC. It is translated as CSASFRTQYF.

This clone has a handful of counts. The V gene is TRBV7-2, the J gene TRBJ2-3, with 9 bases identical to TRBD2. With 6 bases clipped from V and 1 base from J, the junction kept 5 bases outside the gene matches. The CDR3 sequence is 15 residues long. The V gene's germline CDR1 is SGHTA and CDR2 FQGNSA. DNA of the CDR3: TGTGCCAGCAGTCGGGCGGGAGGGGGCACAGATACGCAGTATTTT. It encodes CASSRAGGGTDTQYF.

V gene TRBV7-9 combines with J gene TRBJ2-1; D is ambiguous. The CDR3 spans 14 residues. V was pared by 1 base and J by 0 bases, with 4 bases between. Germline loops: CDR1 SEHNR, CDR2 FQNEAQ (reference sequence). Here the CDR3 reads CASSLGGSYNEQFF. CDR3 in DNA: TGTGCCAGCAGCTTAGGAGGCTCCTACAATGAGCAGTTCTTC.

This clone showed up just once. The V call is TRBV28, the J call TRBJ1-4; D remains ambiguous. The V gene's germline CDR1 is MDHEN and CDR2 SYDVKM. This CDR3 region has 13 residues. Trimming pared 8 bases from V and 3 bases from J, leaving 10 bases between. CDR3 DNA sequence: TGTGCCAGCCATCGGAGGTCTAATGAAAAACTGTTTTTT. Its protein product is CASHRRSNEKLFF.

This clone was seen a single time. The chain recombines TRBV9 with TRBJ2-1; 10 bases map to TRBD1. Germline V lookup: CDR1 SGDLS, CDR2 YYNGEE. This CDR3 has 17 residues. V shed 4 bases and J 2 bases; nucleotides not matched to a gene: 9. CDR3 nucleotides: TGTGCCAGCAGCTCGACAGGGGGCATGGGGGCCTACAATGAGCAGTTCTTC. Its protein product is CASSSTGGMGAYNEQFF. The variable domain in full, with the rest retrieved from reference TRBV9 and TRBJ2-1, is DSGVTQTPKHLITATGQRVTLRCSPRSGDLSVYWYQQSLDQGLQFLIQYYNGEERAKGNILERFSAQQFPDLHSELNLSSLELGDSALYFCASSSTGGMGAYNEQFFGPGTRLTVL.

The chain recombines TRBV5-1 with TRBJ1-4, with D possibly matching TRBD1 (6 bases). Looked up from germline, CDR1 is SGHRS and CDR2 is YFSETQ. Trimming took off 2 bases at V and 6 bases at J, with 11 bases between the two ends. CDR3 size: 14 residues. CDR3 region: CASSFSGGDEKLFF. CDR3 DNA: TGCGCCAGCAGCTTTTCGGGGGGCGATGAAAAACTGTTTTTT.